The 4 T cell receptor beta chains given below trace back to one sample, sequenced in a study of CD8 T cells in Susac syndrome. RNA, at about 0.5 to 1 ug, was reverse transcribed with random hexamers. TCRdb passed the immunoSEQ multiplex PCR reads through MiXCR, listing each CDR3 protein once. The sample shows tens of thousands of distinct CDR3 sequences, around 95% of them seen only once. The sequenced sample consisted of CD8+ T cells from PBMCs. The receptors were gathered from a human donor with Susac syndrome.

The chain uses TRBV28 and TRBJ2-5; D unclear. This CDR3 has 15 amino acids. The ends were cut back, 4 bases at V and 3 bases at J, with 15 bases in the middle. Per the germline V gene, CDR1 is MDHEN and CDR2 is SYDVKM. CDR3 coding DNA: TGTGCCAGCAGTTGGGTTGGTATCTCCAAAGAGACCCAGTACTTC. Protein product: CASSWVGISKETQYF.

The V call is TRBV6-5, the J call TRBJ2-3; D not certain. Trimming stripped 5 bases from V and 3 bases from J, with 15 bases between. CDR1 is MNHEY and CDR2 is SVGAGI in the germline V gene. CDR3 length equals 15 residues. DNA of the CDR3: TGTGCCAGCAGTCTTGACGGTCCTATTACAGATACGCAGTATTTT. It codes for CASSLDGPITDTQYF.

The chain has TRBV6-2 or TRBV6-3 and TRBJ1-1; D might be TRBD1 (5 bases). V shed 8 bases and J shed 8 bases, with 15 bases lying between them. CDR1 is MNHEY and CDR2 is SVGEGT in the germline V gene. CDR3 length: 12 amino acids. CDR3 bases: TGTGCCAGCCTGCCAGGGCTTCCAGAAGCTTTCTTT. Amino acid sequence: CASLPGLPEAFF.

The genes are TRBV13 and TRBJ2-2, with a tentative D call TRBD2 (5 bases). There are 15 residues in the CDR3. The germline V and J ends were trimmed by 5 bases and 6 bases, with 16 bases remaining between them. Per germline, CDR1 PRHDT and CDR2 FYEKMQ (reference sequence). CDR3 sequence: CASSRRLEGAGELFF. The CDR3 nucleotides read TGTGCCAGCAGCCGAAGACTTGAGGGCGCCGGGGAGCTGTTTTTT.